The rows below give T cell receptor beta chains drawn from one sample of a study of cytomegalovirus exposure and HLA in healthy donors. Sequencing used immunoSEQ multiplex PCR; TCRdb keeps in-frame clones, though not all of them. The sample has 140,000 to 150,000 clones, around 90% seen once. The specimen was PBMCs. The receptors shown here come from a man aged 18-30 years in good health and CMV-seropositive. The CDR3 runs from the conserved cysteine through the conserved F or W. A D gene is named only where the DNA matches it firmly. Rows may omit the clone size; those that give it use once, few, many or a size class.

abundance | j_gene | d_gene | v_gene | CDR3nt | CDR3aa
NA | TRBJ2-2 | TRBD2 | TRBV5-1 | TGCGCCAGCACCTTAGCGGGAGGTGGTACCGGGGAGCTGTTTTTT | CASTLAGGGTGELFF
NA | TRBJ1-2 | NA | TRBV27 | TGTGCCAGCAGTCCCCGGACTCTAGGGGGTCGCTATGGCTACACCTTC | CASSPRTLGGRYGYTF
NA | TRBJ2-7 | NA | TRBV5-1 | TGCGCCAGCAAGCTAGACAGCTCCTACGAGCAGTACTTC | CASKLDSSYEQYF
NA | TRBJ2-3 | NA | TRBV5-1 | TGCGCCAGCAGCGAGCGGACGGGTAGCACAGATACGCAGTATTTT | CASSERTGSTDTQYF
few | TRBJ2-3 | TRBD2 | TRBV6-4 | TGTGCCAGCAGTGATACTAGCGGGGGGGCCACAGATACGCAGTATTTT | CASSDTSGGATDTQYF
NA | TRBJ1-1 | NA | TRBV29-1 | TGCAGCGTGGGGGGGTGCACTGAAGCTTTCTTT | CSVGGCTEAFF
NA | TRBJ1-1 | NA | TRBV9 | TGTGCCAGCAGCGGACAGATAGACACTGAAGCTTTCTTT | CASSGQIDTEAFF
NA | TRBJ2-3 | TRBD2 | TRBV7-2 | TGTGCCAGCAGCTTATATAGCGGGAGCCCAGATACGCAGTATTTT | CASSLYSGSPDTQYF
NA | TRBJ2-7 | NA | TRBV6-5 | TGTGCCAGCAGTGCCCCAACACTCGGAGTATACGAGCAGTACTTC | CASSAPTLGVYEQYF
NA | TRBJ1-2 | NA | TRBV29-1 | TGCAGCGTCGATAGGGGCTATGGCTACACCTTC | CSVDRGYGYTF
NA | TRBJ2-1 | NA | TRBV6-6 | TGTGCCAGCAAGGAGCCCGCGTCCTACAATGAGCAGTTCTTC | CASKEPASYNEQFF
NA | TRBJ2-3 | NA | TRBV7-2 | TGTGCCAGCAGCCGGGACATCGATACGCAGTATTTT | CASSRDIDTQYF
NA | TRBJ1-6 | NA | TRBV25-1 | TGTGCCAGCAGTGAAGTTTGGGGGACCGGGGGGAATTCACCCCTCCACTTT | CASSEVWGTGGNSPLHF
NA | TRBJ2-2 | TRBD1 | TRBV19 | TGTGCCAGTAGTATAAAAGCCTTCGGGACAGTAAACACCGGGGAGCTGTTTTTT | CASSIKAFGTVNTGELFF
once | TRBJ2-3 | TRBD2 | TRBV4-2 | TGTGCCAGCAGCCAAACCCCACTAGCGGGAGGGCCGGAGGAGGAGGATACGCAGTATTTT | CASSQTPLAGGPEEEDTQYF
NA | TRBJ2-5 | NA | TRBV6-5 | TGTGCCAGCAGTTACGGGGGGGCGCGGGAGACCCAGTACTTC | CASSYGGARETQYF
NA | TRBJ1-5 | NA | TRBV6-5 | TGTGCCAGCAGTTACCGCAGTAGCAATCAGCCCCAGCATTTT | CASSYRSSNQPQHF
NA | TRBJ1-6 | NA | TRBV5-1 | TGCGCCAGCAGCTTGGGGCAGGGTGGATCCTATAATTCACCCCTCCACTTT | CASSLGQGGSYNSPLHF
NA | TRBJ1-2 | NA | TRBV30 | TGTGCCTGGACTGACAACCGTAGGGGCTACACCTTC | CAWTDNRRGYTF
NA | TRBJ2-5 | NA | TRBV5-1 | TGCGCCAGCAGCTTTCAAGCGACCGTTGAAAAGACCCAGTACTTC | CASSFQATVEKTQYF
NA | TRBJ2-1 | NA | TRBV19 | TGTGCCAGTACCCGGGGGAACAATGAGCAGTTCTTC | CASTRGNNEQFF
NA | TRBJ2-2 | TRBD2 | TRBV5-4 | TGTGCCAGCAGCTTGGGACTAGCGGTGAACACCGGGGAGCTGTTTTTT | CASSLGLAVNTGELFF
NA | TRBJ1-1 | NA | TRBV15 | TGTGCCACCAGCAGAGATGAGCAGGGAGGGCTAGCTTTCTTT | CATSRDEQGGLAFF
NA | TRBJ2-1 | TRBD1 | TRBV7-3 | TGTGCCAGCAGCTGGTCCGGGACAGGTTACAATGAGCAGTTCTTC | CASSWSGTGYNEQFF
NA | TRBJ2-5 | NA | TRBV6-1 | TGTGCCAGCAGCTCCGGACTCCAAGAGACCCAGTACTTC | CASSSGLQETQYF
NA | TRBJ2-1 | TRBD2 | TRBV25-1 | TGTGCCAGCAGTGATTATAGGACTAGCGCCGATGAGCAGTTCTTC | CASSDYRTSADEQFF
once | TRBJ2-1 | TRBD1 | TRBV10-3 | TGTGCCATCAGGGGACAGGGAGGGCCCGAGCAGTTCTTC | CAIRGQGGPEQFF
NA | TRBJ2-7 | TRBD1 | TRBV2 | TGTGTCGGGACAGGGGAGAATTATGAGCAGTACTTC | CVGTGENYEQYF
NA | TRBJ2-3 | TRBD1 | TRBV7-3 | TGTGCCAGCAGCTTGACAGGGGTTTCTTCTGATACGCAGTATTTT | CASSLTGVSSDTQYF
NA | TRBJ2-2 | TRBD1 | TRBV27 | TGTGCCAGCAGTTTTCATGTAGGTACTAGACAGGGGGATCCCGGGGAGCTGTTTTTT | CASSFHVGTRQGDPGELFF
NA | TRBJ2-3 | TRBD2 | TRBV15 | TGTGCCACCAGCAGACTAGCGGGGGGGCCTCGGAGTACAGATACGCAGTATTTT | CATSRLAGGPRSTDTQYF
NA | TRBJ2-7 | NA | TRBV27 | TGTGCCAGCAGTTTTGTCCGGGACAACTACGAGCAGTACTTC | CASSFVRDNYEQYF
NA | TRBJ2-7 | NA | TRBV14 | TGTGCCAGCAGCCAGACGACAGTCTACGAGCAGTACTTC | CASSQTTVYEQYF
NA | TRBJ1-4 | NA | TRBV5-5 | TGTGCCAGCAGCCCGGTCGGGACAAGGGAGGAAAAACTGTTTTTT | CASSPVGTREEKLFF
NA | TRBJ1-5 | NA | TRBV28 | TGTGCCAGCAGTTTAAGGGGTAGGAAGCCCCAGCATTTT | CASSLRGRKPQHF
NA | TRBJ1-2 | TRBD1 | TRBV9 | TGTGCCAGCAGCGACCCCGGGACAGTCTATGGCTACACCTTC | CASSDPGTVYGYTF
NA | TRBJ2-3 | NA | TRBV25-1 | TGTGCCAGCAGTCGAGGACAATCAGATACGCAGTATTTT | CASSRGQSDTQYF
NA | TRBJ1-5 | TRBD1 | TRBV7-8 | TGTGCCAGCAGCTCCAAGGGAATAGACAGGGCCCAGAATCAGCCCCAGCATTTT | CASSSKGIDRAQNQPQHF
NA | TRBJ1-2 | NA | TRBV4-2 | TGTGCCAGCAGCCAAGATCCGACACCTTCCTATGGCTACACCTTC | CASSQDPTPSYGYTF
NA | TRBJ1-3 | NA | TRBV6-1 | TGTGCCAGCAGTGAACAGGGGTACTCTGGAAACACCATATATTTT | CASSEQGYSGNTIYF
NA | TRBJ1-3 | NA | TRBV6-5 | TGTGCCAGCAGGGGATACAGGGCTGGAAACACCATATATTTT | CASRGYRAGNTIYF
NA | TRBJ2-3 | NA | TRBV4-1 | TGCGCCAGCAGTGAAGCTAGCACAGATACGCAGTATTTT | CASSEASTDTQYF
NA | TRBJ2-2 | TRBD1 | TRBV18 | TGTGCCAGCTCCCCACAAGGACAGGGTTACTACACCGGGGAGCTGTTTTTT | CASSPQGQGYYTGELFF
NA | TRBJ1-4 | TRBD1 | TRBV18 | TGTGCCAGCTCACCTCTGGGCAGGGGGCAAAGTAATGAAAAACTGTTTTTT | CASSPLGRGQSNEKLFF
NA | TRBJ2-3 | NA | TRBV5-1 | TGCGCCAGCAGCTTGGGGGGCAGGGATACAGATACGCAGTATTTT | CASSLGGRDTDTQYF
NA | TRBJ1-1 | NA | TRBV30 | TGTGCCTGGAGTATGGGGAGAGACACTGAAGCTTTCTTT | CAWSMGRDTEAFF